This section outlines one TCR beta chain sequence together with its context. In germline, CDR1 is SGHAT, CDR2 FQDESV (reference sequence). The CDR3 consists of 15 residues. V lost 5 bases to trimming and J lost 11 bases; unmatched junction nucleotides: 9. The record originates from a study of CD8 T cells in Susac syndrome. Study background: Susac syndrome patients were untreated, on corticosteroids with some adding intravenous immunoglobulin, or on intravenous immunoglobulin only.

TCR beta was sequenced from blood CD8+ and CD4+ T cells. TEMRA cells were FACS-enriched, while CD8+ and CD4+ T cells were negatively isolated. An amount of RNA that ranged from 0.5 to 1 ug was reverse transcribed with random hexamers. With immunoSEQ multiplex PCR, TCR beta CDR3 was amplified across 54 Vbeta and 13 Jbeta. TCRdb used MiXCR to reprocess the immunoSEQ multiplex PCR reads, holding one entry per CDR3 protein. The sample includes over 150,000 distinct CDR3 sequences, more than 95% of them seen just once. The receptor's source is a human donor with Susac syndrome. The chain has TRBV11-1 and TRBJ1-6; 10 nucleotides match TRBD1. Input material: CD4+ T cells from PBMCs. The DNA of the CDR3 is TGTGCCAGCAGCGCACCGGGACAGGGGAAGGCACCCCTCCACTTT. It yields the protein CASSAPGQGKAPLHF.